The next 18 T cell receptor beta chains were all read from a single sample in a study of blood T cells in healthy people across ages. Primed by a sample-barcoded 5' primer and a J-beta primer mix, a second PCR proceeded for 7 to 11 cycles. Via MiXCR, TCRdb re-called the 5' RACE reads, giving one row per CDR3 protein. This sample has approximately 290,000 distinct CDR3 sequences, with around 27% found just once. Sequencing input: blood. These receptors all stem from a woman in her seventies in good health.

This clonotype turned up a few times. This chain connects TRBV12-3 or TRBV12-4 to TRBJ2-7, with TRBD2 matching 9 bases. Trimming at V came to 6 bases and at J to 4 bases, leaving 10 bases not matched to a gene. The CDR3 covers 15 residues. CDR3 sequence (DNA): TGTGCCAGCAGCATAGAGGCGGGAGGGCCATACGAGCAGTACTTC. This codes for CASSIEAGGPYEQYF.

This clonotype was recorded a few times. The chain is built from TRBV9 and TRBJ1-6, with D hard to call. CDR1 is SGDLS and CDR2 is YYNGEE in the germline V gene. This CDR3 spans 14 amino acids. V was pared by 4 bases and J by 7 bases, with 12 bases between. The CDR3: CASSMDGLNSPLHF. The CDR3 DNA is TGTGCCAGCAGCATGGACGGACTGAATTCACCCCTCCACTTT.

V and J are TRBV6-1 and TRBJ2-7, with TRBD1 matching over 7 bases. The CDR3 consists of 14 residues. V dropped 1 base and J dropped 4; count of bases not matched to a gene: 4. Germline V gene lookup returns CDR1 MNHNS and CDR2 SASEGT. The DNA of the CDR3 is TGTGCCAGCAGTGAAGGGCAGGGGGTGTACGAGCAGTACTTC. This sequence encodes CASSEGQGVYEQYF.

The chain is built from TRBV29-1 and TRBJ2-7; 8 bases agree with TRBD1. The CDR3 runs 13 residues. The V segment lost 1 base and the J segment 4 bases; nucleotides outside the gene matches: 3. Germline V gene data show CDR1 as SQVTM and CDR2 as ANQGSEA. The CDR3 is CSVEGDRRYEQYF. CDR3 in DNA: TGCAGCGTTGAAGGGGACAGGAGGTACGAGCAGTACTTC.

The chain employs TRBV12-3 or TRBV12-4 and TRBJ2-1; 9 bases map to TRBD2. The length of the CDR3 is 15 residues. The V gene end was trimmed by 7 bases and the J gene end by 6 bases; junction bases not matched to a gene: 10. The CDR3 loop is CASTLSGGRANEQFF. The CDR3 DNA sequence: TGTGCCAGCACTTTGTCTGGCGGGAGGGCCAATGAGCAGTTCTTC.

V is TRBV7-6 and J is TRBJ2-7; TRBD2 matches at 12 bases. The germline V gene has CDR1 SGHVS and CDR2 FNYEAQ. CDR3 size: 14 residues. Losses at the gene ends were 5 bases for V and 4 bases for J; bases not matched to a gene: 3. Here the CDR3 reads CASSLLAGGYEQYF. The CDR3 nucleotides read TGTGCCAGCAGCCTCCTAGCGGGAGGGTACGAGCAGTACTTC.

About this clonotype itself: A much larger clone differs by one base, so this may be a read error. The chain couples TRBV3-1 to TRBJ2-7; the D gene could be TRBD1 or TRBD2 (5 bases each). V was pared by 1 base and J by 9 bases, with 10 bases between. This CDR3 is built from 12 residues. Per germline, CDR1 LGHDT and CDR2 YNNKEL (reference sequence). For the CDR3, the DNA is TGTGCCAGCAGCCAAGTGGGGGACGGGCAGTACTTC. Its translation: CASSQVGDGQYF.

This clonotype occurred a few times. This chain's CDR3 is CSARVGVGTQYF. The CDR3 nucleotides are TGCAGTGCTAGAGTAGGGGTTGGGACCCAGTACTTC. The chain has TRBV20-1 and TRBJ2-5; maybe TRBD1 (5 bases). The ends were cut back, 1 base at V and 7 bases at J, with 10 bases in the middle. CDR3 size: 12 residues. The germline V gene has CDR1 DFQATT and CDR2 SNEGSKA (reference sequence).

The chain combines TRBV20-1 with TRBJ2-1; 14 bases are shared with TRBD2. The J segment lost 4 bases and the V segment lost 6 bases, leaving 2 bases of the junction unmatched. This CDR3 contains 14 residues. Germline loops: CDR1 DFQATT, CDR2 SNEGSKA (reference sequence). CDR3 amino acids: CSAGTSGGYNEQFF. CDR3 nucleotides: TGCAGTGCGGGGACTAGCGGGGGTTACAATGAGCAGTTCTTC.

This clonotype was found a few times. A much bigger clone sits one base away, suggesting this may be a read error. The genes are TRBV28 and TRBJ2-7; D possibly corresponds to TRBD1 (6 bases). Deletions cut 4 bases from V and 2 bases from J, with 15 bases between. This CDR3 region has 15 residues. The germline CDR1 and CDR2 sequences are MDHEN and SYDVKM. Here the CDR3 reads CASSSQGLNPYEQYF. Written as DNA, the CDR3 is TGTGCCAGCAGTTCGCAGGGGCTAAACCCCTACGAGCAGTACTTC.

V and J are TRBV20-1 and TRBJ2-7; 9 bases are a match to TRBD2. The DNA end is more similar to TRBJ2-1, so the J call may be wrong. In germline, CDR1 is DFQATT, CDR2 SNEGSKA (reference sequence). CDR3 size: 15 residues. The CDR3: CSARISGRVVDEQFF. In nucleotides, the CDR3 is TGCAGTGCCAGGATTAGCGGGAGAGTGGTCGATGAGCAGTTCTTC.

The chain employs TRBV12-5 and TRBJ2-5; D is possibly TRBD1 (6 bases). Germline-derived CDR1 and CDR2 are LGHNT and FRNRAP. V lost 3 bases and J 3 bases, leaving 14 bases between the germline ends. This CDR3 region has 15 residues. For the CDR3, the DNA is TGTGCTAGTGGTTTTCCCCTGACAGGCGAAGAGACCCAGTACTTC. Its translation: CASGFPLTGEETQYF.

This clonotype was detected only a few times. CDR3 amino acids: CASRHDSYGYTF. The CDR3 DNA sequence: TGTGCCAGCAGACACGACTCCTATGGCTACACCTTC. This chain connects TRBV14 to TRBJ1-2; D gene ambiguous. This CDR3 has 12 amino acids. Trimming left V 6 bases short and J 4 bases short, with 9 bases between. Germline-derived CDR1 and CDR2 are SGHDN and FVKESK.

The chain is built from TRBV7-8 and TRBJ1-5; D not certain. This CDR3 is 14 amino acids long. Per the germline V gene, CDR1 is SGHVS and CDR2 is FQNEAQ. The V end was cut by 1 base, the J end by 4 bases, with 8 bases between. This chain's CDR3 is CASSLEGRNQPQHF. CDR3 DNA sequence: TGTGCCAGCAGCTTAGAAGGGAGAAATCAGCCCCAGCATTTT. The full variable domain, rest sourced from reference TRBV7-8 and TRBJ1-5, is GAGVSQSPRYKVAKRGQDVALRCDPISGHVSLFWYQQALGQGPEFLTYFQNEAQLDKSGLPSDRFFAERPEGSVSTLKIQRTQQEDSAVYLCASSLEGRNQPQHFGDGTRLSIL.

V and J are TRBV7-8 and TRBJ2-1; D remains ambiguous. This CDR3 contains 14 residues. The V end lost 5 bases, the J end lost 3 bases, and 11 bases lay between the germline ends. The V gene's germline CDR1 is SGHVS and CDR2 FQNEAQ. Here the CDR3 DNA reads TGTGCCAGCAGCCCCATATCGGGCTACAATGAGCAGTTCTTC. As protein: CASSPISGYNEQFF.

This clonotype was recorded a few times. The rearrangement uses TRBV20-1 and TRBJ2-5; D remains unclear. This CDR3 is 13 amino acids long. The V end lost 0 bases, the J end lost 6 bases, and 11 bases lay between the germline ends. Germline lookup yields CDR1 DFQATT and CDR2 SNEGSKA (reference sequence). DNA for the CDR3: TGCAGTGCTAGAGATAGTCGCGGAAAGACCCAGTACTTC. Translating gives CSARDSRGKTQYF.

The V call is TRBV11-3, the J call TRBJ2-3; D uncertain. The germline V and J ends were trimmed by 1 base and 4 bases, with 12 bases remaining between them. The CDR3 runs 15 residues. Germline CDR1 reads SGHNT; CDR2 reads YENEEA. The CDR3 DNA follows: TGTGCCAGCAGCTTAGTTAGAGTGGGTGCAGATACGCAGTATTTT. Translating it yields CASSLVRVGADTQYF.

The chain links TRBV28 to TRBJ2-1; 9 bases line up with TRBD2. This CDR3 contains 16 residues. Germline V gene data show CDR1 as MDHEN and CDR2 as SYDVKM. V trimming: 6 bases; J trimming: 6 bases; junction bases outside the gene matches: 12. The CDR3 DNA sequence: TGTGCCAGCAGCATGGGACTAGCTATTTTTGGCAATGAGCAGTTCTTC. Translated: CASSMGLAIFGNEQFF.